This T cell receptor beta chain was observed in a study of tumor-infiltrating lymphocytes in primary liver carcinoma. The researchers produced TCR beta cDNA from 500 ng total RNA with a constant-region primer. Slightly modified ARM-PCR served as the procedure for the TCR beta libraries. These libraries came from three rounds of nested multiplex PCR. The opening two PCR rounds, 10 cycles each, paired TRBV1-TRBV30 forward primers with a C-beta reverse primer. TCRdb redid the calling of the multiplex PCR reads with MiXCR, one entry per CDR3 protein. The sample records about 97,000 distinct CDR3 sequences, approximately 70% being singletons. CDR1 is SQVTM, CDR2 ANQGSEA, per germline. V gave up 6 bases and J gave up 9 bases; unmatched junction bases: 11. There are 14 residues in the CDR3. In regard to this clonotype: Its specificity is not known. The CDR3 does not end in the conserved phenylalanine or tryptophan, so this is likely a read error.

Study-level points and caveats: For tumor-adjacent and tumor-blood pairs, overlap was less than that seen for tumor region pairs.

From roughly 18-30 mg of unsorted bulk tissue, DNA and RNA were co-extracted together. This TCR was recovered from a woman aged 55-75 years with primary liver carcinoma and hepatitis B virus infection. The chain couples TRBV29-1 to TRBJ2-1, with TRBD2 matching over 10 bases. Input material: liver tumor tissue from sampling region 2. Subset meaning: tumor region T2, inferior pole. CDR3 protein: CSVRQREGLVEQFS. The CDR3 DNA reads TGCAGCGTCCGCCAGCGGGAGGGCCTGGTTGAGCAGTTCTCC.